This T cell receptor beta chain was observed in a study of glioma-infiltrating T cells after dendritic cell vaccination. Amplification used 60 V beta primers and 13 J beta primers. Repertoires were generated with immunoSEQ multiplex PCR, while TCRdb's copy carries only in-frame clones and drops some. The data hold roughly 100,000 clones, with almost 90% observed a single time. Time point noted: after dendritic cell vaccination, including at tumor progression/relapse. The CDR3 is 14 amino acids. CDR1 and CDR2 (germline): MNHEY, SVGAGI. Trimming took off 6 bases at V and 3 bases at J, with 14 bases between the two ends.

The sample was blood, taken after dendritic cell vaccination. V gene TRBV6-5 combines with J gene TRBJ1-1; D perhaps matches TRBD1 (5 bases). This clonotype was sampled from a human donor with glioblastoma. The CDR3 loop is CASSPGGGDTEAFF. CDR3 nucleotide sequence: TGTGCCAGCAGCCCCGGTGGAGGGGACACTGAAGCTTTCTTT.